These T cell receptor beta chains were read from a single sample in a study of blood T cell repertoires in COVID-19. Repertoires were generated with immunoSEQ multiplex PCR, while TCRdb's copy carries only in-frame clones and drops some. Seen here are tens of thousands of clones, 70% to 90% observed once, and the top ten hold under 8.5%. Sequencing used peripheral blood. Source of these receptors: a man aged 60 to 69 with acute or convalescent COVID-19. The CDR3 runs from the conserved cysteine through the conserved F or W. The order of the fields is J gene, V gene, D gene, clone size, CDR3 protein, CDR3 DNA. D genes are given only for firm matches. The size field is filled for only some rows; it gives once, few, many or a size class.

J: TRBJ2-1; V: TRBV2; D: .; size: .; CDR3: CASSAGAPYNEQFF; DNA: TGTGCCAGCAGTGCAGGGGCTCCGTACAATGAGCAGTTCTTC
J: TRBJ1-2; V: TRBV2; D: .; size: .; CDR3: CASSSTGIGYGYTF; DNA: TGTGCCAGCAGTTCTACAGGAATCGGGTATGGCTACACCTTC
J: TRBJ2-7; V: TRBV5-1; D: TRBD1; size: .; CDR3: CASSIFVGQGAEQYF; DNA: TGCGCCAGCAGCATATTCGTGGGACAGGGGGCCGAGCAGTACTTC
J: TRBJ2-2; V: TRBV19; D: .; size: .; CDR3: CASSIRSPANTGELFF; DNA: TGTGCCAGTAGTATTCGTAGCCCCGCGAACACCGGGGAGCTGTTTTTT
J: TRBJ2-2; V: TRBV29-1; D: TRBD2; size: once; CDR3: CSVDGGINTGELFF; DNA: TGCAGCGTGGACGGGGGGATCAACACCGGGGAGCTGTTTTTT
J: TRBJ2-3; V: TRBV7-2; D: TRBD2; size: .; CDR3: CASSQSGRNTDTQYF; DNA: TGTGCCAGCAGCCAAAGCGGGAGAAACACAGATACGCAGTATTTT
J: TRBJ1-1; V: TRBV11-2; D: .; size: .; CDR3: CASSFNAQTPVAFF; DNA: TGTGCCAGCAGCTTTAATGCACAGACCCCGGTAGCTTTCTTT
J: TRBJ1-1; V: TRBV6-5; D: .; size: .; CDR3: CASSYSPTGVNTEAFF; DNA: TGTGCCAGCAGTTACTCGCCGACAGGCGTGAACACTGAAGCTTTCTTT
J: TRBJ2-3; V: TRBV20-1; D: .; size: .; CDR3: CSASSVTDTQYF; DNA: TGCAGTGCTAGTAGCGTCACAGATACGCAGTATTTT
J: TRBJ2-1; V: TRBV3-1/TRBV3-2; D: .; size: .; CDR3: CASSQDRRIESYNEQFF; DNA: TGTGCCAGCAGCCAAGATCGGAGGATAGAATCCTACAATGAGCAGTTCTTC
J: TRBJ1-2; V: TRBV27; D: TRBD1; size: .; CDR3: CASSSGTGGLANYGYTF; DNA: TGTGCCAGCAGTTCTGGGACAGGGGGATTGGCTAACTATGGCTACACCTTC
J: TRBJ1-2; V: TRBV7-6; D: TRBD1; size: .; CDR3: CASSLIPSGGNNYGYTF; DNA: TGTGCCAGCAGCTTAATTCCCTCAGGGGGCAACAACTATGGCTACACCTTC
J: TRBJ1-5; V: TRBV4-3; D: TRBD1; size: .; CDR3: CASSRDSTSNQPQHF; DNA: TGCGCCAGCAGCCGGGACAGTACTAGCAATCAGCCCCAGCATTTT
J: TRBJ1-3; V: TRBV6-5; D: TRBD1; size: .; CDR3: CASGDRRSGNTIYF; DNA: TGTGCCAGCGGGGACAGGCGCTCTGGAAACACCATATATTTT
J: TRBJ2-5; V: TRBV5-1; D: TRBD1; size: .; CDR3: CASSLGGQSQETQYF; DNA: TGCGCCAGCAGCTTGGGGGGACAGAGCCAAGAGACCCAGTACTTC
J: TRBJ2-2; V: TRBV6-2/TRBV6-3; D: .; size: .; CDR3: CASSLRQTVNTGELFF; DNA: TGTGCCAGCAGTCTAAGACAGACTGTAAACACCGGGGAGCTGTTTTTT
J: TRBJ2-2; V: TRBV7-9; D: .; size: .; CDR3: CASSLASGKGTGELFF; DNA: TGTGCCAGCAGCTTAGCATCGGGGAAGGGCACCGGGGAGCTGTTTTTT
J: TRBJ1-4; V: TRBV2; D: TRBD1; size: .; CDR3: CASSHGPGTGNEKLFF; DNA: TGTGCCAGCAGTCATGGTCCCGGGACAGGGAATGAAAAACTGTTTTTT
J: TRBJ2-2; V: TRBV11-2; D: TRBD2; size: .; CDR3: CASIFSGSRTGELFF; DNA: TGTGCCAGCATCTTTAGCGGGAGTCGGACCGGGGAGCTGTTTTTT
J: TRBJ1-5; V: TRBV30; D: .; size: .; CDR3: CAWSVTGIYQPQHF; DNA: TGTGCCTGGAGTGTAACAGGGATCTATCAGCCCCAGCATTTT
J: TRBJ2-5; V: TRBV5-6; D: .; size: .; CDR3: CASSFSAGQETQYF; DNA: TGTGCCAGCAGCTTTTCGGCGGGGCAGGAGACCCAGTACTTC
J: TRBJ1-4; V: TRBV4-1; D: TRBD1; size: .; CDR3: CASSQGTGGPGKLFF; DNA: TGCGCCAGCAGCCAGGGGACAGGGGGTCCGGGAAAACTGTTTTTT
J: TRBJ1-1; V: TRBV25-1; D: .; size: once; CDR3: CASTDGGGAFF; DNA: TGTGCCAGCACCGATGGGGGAGGGGCTTTCTTT
J: TRBJ1-2; V: TRBV19; D: TRBD1; size: .; CDR3: CASTPGGSFGYTF; DNA: TGTGCCAGTACACCAGGGGGATCCTTCGGCTACACCTTC
J: TRBJ2-1; V: TRBV4-3; D: .; size: .; CDR3: CASSQEQAYNEQFF; DNA: TGCGCCAGCAGCCAAGAACAGGCCTACAATGAGCAGTTCTTC
J: TRBJ1-5; V: TRBV18; D: TRBD1; size: .; CDR3: CASSQGQLNQPQHF; DNA: TGTGCCAGCTCACAGGGACAGCTAAATCAGCCCCAGCATTTT
J: TRBJ1-1; V: TRBV11-2; D: TRBD1; size: .; CDR3: CASSFRTGGTDTEAFF; DNA: TGTGCCAGCAGCTTCCGGACAGGGGGCACGGACACTGAAGCTTTCTTT
J: TRBJ1-2; V: TRBV7-2; D: .; size: .; CDR3: CASSQRTRPGGTF; DNA: TGTGCCAGCAGCCAAAGGACTCGCCCCGGGGGCACCTTC
J: TRBJ1-2; V: TRBV11-2; D: .; size: .; CDR3: CASTYGGVGANYGYTF; DNA: TGTGCCAGCACCTACGGGGGGGTTGGAGCTAACTATGGCTACACCTTC
J: TRBJ1-2; V: TRBV19; D: .; size: .; CDR3: CASSIDRAGLGYTF; DNA: TGTGCCAGTAGTATAGATCGGGCAGGGCTCGGCTACACCTTC
J: TRBJ1-3; V: TRBV7-2; D: .; size: .; CDR3: CASSLGTVSGNTIYF; DNA: TGTGCCAGCAGCTTGGGTACAGTCTCTGGAAACACCATATATTTT
J: TRBJ2-5; V: TRBV18; D: TRBD2; size: .; CDR3: CASSGGLAGVETQYF; DNA: TGTGCCAGCTCAGGAGGACTAGCGGGAGTAGAGACCCAGTACTTC
J: TRBJ1-5; V: TRBV5-8; D: .; size: .; CDR3: CASSSGLLSNQPQHF; DNA: TGTGCCAGCAGCTCAGGACTTTTAAGCAATCAGCCCCAGCATTTT
J: TRBJ2-5; V: TRBV6-1; D: .; size: .; CDR3: CASSVKGAGIVETQYF; DNA: TGTGCCAGCAGTGTAAAAGGGGCGGGAATCGTTGAGACCCAGTACTTC
J: TRBJ2-1; V: TRBV6-5; D: TRBD1; size: .; CDR3: CASSSHPATGDRFF; DNA: TGTGCCAGCAGTTCCCATCCCGCAACAGGGGATCGGTTCTTC
J: TRBJ1-3; V: TRBV5-4; D: .; size: .; CDR3: CASSFFGRSGNTIYF; DNA: TGTGCCAGCAGCTTCTTCGGTCGCTCTGGAAACACCATATATTTT
J: TRBJ2-7; V: TRBV10-1; D: TRBD2; size: .; CDR3: CASSQRVGGEQYF; DNA: TGCGCCAGCAGCCAACGTGTGGGGGGGGAGCAGTACTTC
J: TRBJ2-7; V: TRBV10-3; D: .; size: once; CDR3: CAISDPQGPTKDEQYF; DNA: TGTGCCATCAGTGACCCTCAAGGCCCTACTAAGGACGAGCAGTACTTC
J: TRBJ2-7; V: TRBV23-1; D: TRBD2; size: .; CDR3: CASSQPRDYTYEQYF; DNA: TGCGCCAGCAGTCAACCCCGGGACTATACCTACGAGCAGTACTTC
J: TRBJ2-5; V: TRBV11-2; D: TRBD2; size: .; CDR3: CASSLAGGDQETQYF; DNA: TGTGCCAGCAGCTTAGCGGGGGGGGACCAAGAGACCCAGTACTTC
J: TRBJ1-3; V: TRBV7-8; D: .; size: .; CDR3: CASSLQTSFSGNTIYF; DNA: TGTGCCAGCAGCCTCCAGACTAGTTTCTCTGGAAACACCATATATTTT
J: TRBJ2-1; V: TRBV19; D: .; size: .; CDR3: CASTRTPGDEQFF; DNA: TGTGCCAGTACCCGGACGCCCGGGGATGAGCAGTTCTTC
J: TRBJ1-2; V: TRBV10-3; D: .; size: .; CDR3: CAISEATSYGYTF; DNA: TGTGCCATCAGTGAGGCCACGAGCTATGGCTACACCTTC
J: TRBJ2-7; V: TRBV30; D: TRBD2; size: .; CDR3: CAWRRRASGSYEQYF; DNA: TGTGCCTGGAGAAGGCGGGCTAGCGGGTCCTACGAGCAGTACTTC